This TCR beta chain was found in a study of cytomegalovirus exposure and HLA in healthy donors. Study in general: From roughly 180 million T cells, an earlier analysis saw 120 million or so unique TCR beta sequences. Study-level points and caveats: Cytomegalovirus-associated status was assigned to about 160 TCR beta chains. A few CMV-associated chains were confirmed in vitro to be specific for CMV antigens.

Concerning this clone: Antigen specificity is unknown.

The V gene's germline CDR1 is SGHNT and CDR2 YYREEE (reference sequence). V was clipped by 0 bases and J by 9 bases; unmatched bases: 8. The CDR3 length is 15 residues. Primers for the PCR totalled 60 Vbeta and 13 Jbeta. Produced via immunoSEQ multiplex PCR; TCRdb's table is partial and in-frame only. The sample yields 180,000 or so clones, around 77% seen once. There were likely unrecorded immune exposures, though donors were nominally healthy when sampled. The receptor was derived from a female donor in good health and CMV-seronegative. The V call is TRBV5-4, the J call TRBJ2-1; 8 nucleotides align to TRBD2. Sequencing input: PBMCs. The CDR3 nucleotides are TGTGCCAGCAGCTTGGGGGGCGGGAGGAGAGGTGAGCAGTTCTTC. Its translation is CASSLGGGRRGEQFF.